The clone carrying this T cell receptor beta chain was recorded a few times. This specimen belongs to a study of cytomegalovirus exposure and HLA in healthy donors. The PCR contained 60 Vbeta and 13 Jbeta primers. Profiling relied on immunoSEQ multiplex PCR, and the TCRdb table lists in-frame clones only, not all of them. The sample contains around 50,000 clones, around 80% of which appear only once. The CDR3 runs to 13 residues. Germline V CDR1 and CDR2: SSHAT, FNYEAQ (reference sequence). V lost 2 bases and J lost 6, with 9 bases in between. This chain joins TRBV7-7 and TRBJ2-3; a possible D gene is TRBD1 (6 bases). Sequenced material: PBMCs. This TCR came from a man aged 30-40 years in good health and CMV-seropositive. Written as DNA, the CDR3 is TGTGCCAGCAGCTTAACAGGGATGGATACGCAGTATTTT. Amino acids: CASSLTGMDTQYF.